The next 12 T cell receptor beta chains were all read from a single sample in a study of T cell clonotyping in hematopoietic cell transplantation. Method: immunoSEQ multiplex PCR; TCRdb's copy keeps in-frame clones and lacks some. This sample has 9,500 to 12,000 clones; about nine tenths occur once, and the top ten carry 38%. The material sequenced was PBMCs, taken 180 days after allogeneic stem cell transplant. The receptors were sampled from a male patient over 55 who had an allogeneic stem cell transplant from an unrelated donor, so the T cells may come from the graft donor. Some clones in this sample may be carry-over from other donors' samples.

The V call is TRBV4-3, the J call TRBJ2-3; D uncertain. Trimming removed 0 bases at V and 4 bases at J, with 11 bases between. CDR1 is LGHNA and CDR2 is YSLEER in the germline V gene. The CDR3 has 15 residues. The CDR3: CASSQDLRKPDTQYF. CDR3 in DNA: TGCGCCAGCAGCCAAGATCTCCGCAAACCAGATACGCAGTATTTT.

V is TRBV4-1 and J is TRBJ1-2; a possible D gene is TRBD1 (5 bases). The CDR3 contains 15 residues. The germline gives CDR1 MGHRA, CDR2 YSYEKL. V lost 0 bases to trimming and J lost 7 bases, with 15 bases between them. The CDR3 DNA is TGCGCCAGCAGCCAAGATCAGGGACTGTCAAGTGGCTACACCTTC. Its translation: CASSQDQGLSSGYTF.

This chain joins TRBV5-1 and TRBJ2-7; 7 bases map to TRBD1. Germline V gives CDR1 SGHRS, CDR2 YFSETQ. CDR3 length: 13 residues. V gave up 3 bases and J gave up 2 bases; unmatched junction bases: 2. CDR3 protein: CASSSGQPYEQYF. The CDR3 bases are TGCGCCAGCAGCTCGGGACAGCCCTACGAGCAGTACTTC.

The J gene is TRBJ2-2, the V gene TRBV7-2; TRBD1 agrees at 10 bases. Per the germline V gene, CDR1 is SGHTA and CDR2 is FQGNSA. J gave up 5 bases and V 6 bases, and 3 bases lay outside the gene matches. CDR3 length equals 14 residues. CDR3 in amino acids: CASSGQGGTGELFF. As DNA, the CDR3 is TGTGCCAGCAGTGGACAGGGGGGGACCGGGGAGCTGTTTTTT.

The V call is TRBV7-8, the J call TRBJ1-5; D is perhaps TRBD1 (5 bases). The CDR3 is 17 amino acids. Looked up from germline, CDR1 is SGHVS and CDR2 is FQNEAQ. Trimming left V 3 bases short and J 0 bases short, with 15 bases between. DNA for the CDR3: TGTGCCAGCAGCTTCCTCTTTACGGACATTAGCAATCAGCCCCAGCATTTT. This codes for CASSFLFTDISNQPQHF.

The chain couples TRBV5-6 to TRBJ1-1; the match to TRBD1 covers 12 bases. Trimming at V came to 3 bases and at J to 5 bases, leaving 8 bases not matched to a gene. Germline lookup yields CDR1 SGHDT and CDR2 YYEEEE. The CDR3 length is 16 residues. The CDR3 is CASSSGTGGSSTEAFF. The CDR3 DNA is TGTGCCAGCAGCTCGGGGACAGGGGGCTCGAGTACTGAAGCTTTCTTT.

The chain links TRBV7-2 to TRBJ1-3; TRBD1 is a possible D gene (5 bases). Germline CDR1 is SGHTA and CDR2 is FQGNSA. CDR3 length: 19 amino acids. V was trimmed by 5 bases and J by 2 bases, leaving 25 bases between them. The CDR3 DNA follows: TGTGCCAGCAGCAGGAACGTGGGGACCGCCGGCAAGGCTGGAAACACCATATATTTT. This translates into CASSRNVGTAGKAGNTIYF.

This rearrangement joins TRBV6-1 to TRBJ2-5; 8 nucleotides match TRBD2. This CDR3 contains 13 residues. Germline V gene data show CDR1 as MNHNS and CDR2 as SASEGT. J gave up 3 bases and V 7 bases, and 4 bases lay outside the gene matches. The CDR3 loop is CASNKRGKETQYF. The CDR3 region has the DNA TGTGCCAGCAACAAGCGGGGGAAAGAGACCCAGTACTTC.

The V gene is TRBV6-5, the J gene TRBJ2-3; maybe TRBD2 (6 bases). This CDR3 is 14 amino acids long. V was trimmed by 5 bases and J by 2 bases, leaving 11 bases between them. Germline V gene lookup returns CDR1 MNHEY and CDR2 SVGAGI. CDR3 sequence reads: CASSLTSSTDTQYF. The DNA of the CDR3 is TGTGCCAGCAGTCTGACTAGTTCCACAGATACGCAGTATTTT.

This chain uses TRBV6-5 with TRBJ2-5; no clear D. Germline CDR1 reads MNHEY; CDR2 reads SVGAGI. V lost 5 bases to trimming and J lost 5 bases, with 9 bases between them. CDR3 length: 12 residues. CDR3 bases: TGTGCCAGCAGTATTAATTCGGAGACCCAGTACTTC. Its translation is CASSINSETQYF.

V is TRBV6-5 and J is TRBJ1-1, with D unresolved. V shed 2 bases and J shed 2 bases, with 3 bases lying between them. CDR1 is MNHEY and CDR2 is SVGAGI in the germline V gene. The CDR3 has 12 residues. CDR3 in amino acids: CASSYANTEAFF. CDR3 in DNA: TGTGCCAGCAGTTACGCTAACACTGAAGCTTTCTTT.

The chain uses TRBV7-3 and TRBJ2-2; 10 positions agree with TRBD2. This CDR3 region has 20 residues. Germline-derived CDR1 and CDR2 are SGHTA and FQGTGA. V was clipped by 2 bases and J by 1 base; unmatched bases: 13. The CDR3, as DNA: TGTGCCAGCAGCTTAGGGTTCCGGAGAAGCGGGGGGGAGAACACCGGGGAGCTGTTTTTT. Encoded protein: CASSLGFRRSGGENTGELFF.